This section outlines one T cell receptor beta chain sequence together with its context. It has no known antigen specificity. No quality values exist for individual bases; no much larger clone is one base distant. The time point tag for this specimen amounts to: about 28 days (+/-7) after the second vaccine dose. AZD1222 recipients given second doses at about 4 weeks or at about 12 weeks were pooled, since spike-specific TCR depth and breadth were not found to differ between the two schedules. Vaccinee samples were obtained from the UK trials COV001 and COV002, which included a single-blind randomized controlled phase 2/3 trial of AZD1222 (ChAdOx1 nCoV-19) in healthy adults. For TCRbeta chain sequencing, PBMC samples from trial participants were taken at day 0 and at day 28 after the second dose. The sample comes from a study of T cell responses to AZD1222 COVID-19 vaccine (dated by TCRdb to the early 2020s). Concerning the study at large: A total of 230 to 250 trial participants underwent TCR sequencing, of whom about 200 received two doses of AZD1222 and about 26 received two doses of the MenACWY control vaccine. Trial participants were enrolled by age into subgroups of 18-55, 56-69 and 70-plus years, and roughly 150, 30 and 60 TCR-sequenced participants, respectively, were included in these subgroups. Overall study results and their limits: CD4 TCRs associated with the vaccine covered the entire spike protein, and the dominant responses were in regions 160-218 and 743-854. In the small 56-69-year group, the increase in depth fell short of significance, most likely because of low power. Participants were mostly white British, with more females than males. The authors suggested clonal diversity may have been underestimated. Because no day 14 peak-response samples were available, repertoires were characterized only after the peak T cell response. Only a handful of AZD1222 recipients were SARS-CoV-2 seropositive at baseline, limiting conclusions about previously exposed vaccinees. Spike-specific TCR breadth and depth rose significantly after two AZD1222 doses compared with day 0 and with MenACWY recipients. Nearly half of unique spike-specific TCRs reportedly recognized epitopes outside regions mutated in the B.1.351 and B.1.1.7 variants.

The CDR3 regions of human TCRbeta chains were subjected to immunosequencing. For the original study's pipeline: Repertoire TCRs were matched against a reference library of SARS-CoV-2-specific TCRs generated with the MIRA antigen-specificity platform. Breadth meant the fraction of unique TCRs that were SARS-CoV-2-associated, whereas depth meant the fraction of total T cells that were SARS-CoV-2-associated. Using the MIRA data, every spike-specific TCR was mapped to the spike region that the TCR reacted to and assigned to either a CD4 or a CD8 class. Log10-transformed breadth and depth values were compared by one-way ANOVA with Sidak's multiple comparisons tests. Sourced from immuneACCESS, this table was stored by TCRdb with only in-frame sequences that have V and J called. A share of the clones is absent; for the studies checked, an unresolved V gene accounts for under half, and the remainder has no known explanation. Clone size and V and J calls were adopted from that table, with D and trimming inferred from the DNA. The sample table records about 200,000 clones; approximately 93% of these occur just once. Of the sample, about 1% is held by the ten largest clones.

V is reduced by 5 bases and J by 0 bases, leaving a spacing of 16 bases between them. Inclusive of the bounding cysteine and phenylalanine, the CDR3 is 16 residues long. Only the CDR3 region is kept as DNA, spanning 48 bases read in frame from base 1. Looking up the germline V gene yields CDR1 MDHEN and CDR2 SYDVKM. Rearrangement joined TRBV28 to TRBJ1-1; the D gene assignment is ambiguous. The sample in question was peripheral blood, obtained 28 days after the second AZD1222 dose. The TCR comes from an adult who received the AZD1222 COVID-19 vaccine. The DNA sequence is TGTGCCAGCAGTAAAGGAGGAAACGGGTTGAACACTGAAGCTTTCTTT. Its translation is CASSKGGNGLNTEAFF.